One sample yielded the 5 T cell receptor beta chains listed below, sequenced in a study of T cell clones after liver transplantation. Only in-frame clones appear in the TCRdb table, and some are missing; sequencing was by immunoSEQ multiplex PCR. The sample lists tens of thousands of clones, nearly 85% seen once, with 0.45% to 0.55% in the top ten. The sample here was CD4+ T cells from blood, taken approximately 3.5 years after liver transplant. The receptors come from a human patient who received a liver transplant. Some T cells may have come from the graft donor.

The chain joins TRBV5-1 to TRBJ2-3; 7 bases match TRBD1. The CDR3 contains 14 residues. The V gene's germline CDR1 is SGHRS and CDR2 YFSETQ. Germline trimming cut 3 bases from V and 2 bases from J; bases unmatched to any gene: 3. The CDR3 loop is CASSWDRPTDTQYF. The CDR3 region has the DNA TGCGCCAGCAGCTGGGACAGACCCACAGATACGCAGTATTTT. The full variable domain, in which reference TRBV5-1 and TRBJ2-3 provide the parts outside the CDR3, is KAGVTQTPRYLIKTRGQQVTLSCSPISGHRSVSWYQQTPGQGLQFLFEYFSETQRNKGNFPGRFSGRQFSNSRSEMNVSTLELGDSALYLCASSWDRPTDTQYFGPGTRLTVL.

The gene calls are TRBV4-1 and TRBJ2-7; 13 bases are shared with TRBD2. The germline V gene has CDR1 MGHRA and CDR2 YSYEKL. The CDR3 totals 15 residues. Germline trimming cut 4 bases from V and 4 bases from J; bases unmatched to any gene: 4. DNA of the CDR3: TGCGCCAGCAGCCGCCAGACTAGCGGGAGGTACGAGCAGTACTTC. Translation: CASSRQTSGRYEQYF.

The gene calls are TRBV5-1 and TRBJ2-1; 11 nucleotides match TRBD2. The CDR3 loop spans 16 amino acids. Germline trimming cut 4 bases from V and 5 bases from J; bases unmatched to any gene: 8. Looked up from germline, CDR1 is SGHRS and CDR2 is YFSETQ. As DNA, the CDR3 is TGCGCCAGCAGCCCATTGATAGCGGGAGGGCACAATGAGCAGTTCTTC. This encodes CASSPLIAGGHNEQFF.

The CDR3 here is CASSEGTGWRPQHF. The CDR3 DNA follows: TGTGCCAGCAGTGAAGGGACAGGCTGGCGGCCCCAGCATTTT. The genes are TRBV2 and TRBJ1-5, with 7 bases lining up with TRBD1. The germline V gene has CDR1 SNHLY and CDR2 FYNNEI. The J segment lost 9 bases and the V segment lost 1 base, leaving 6 bases of the junction unmatched. The CDR3 length is 14 residues.

The rearrangement joins TRBV11-2 to TRBJ2-3; 10 bases map to TRBD2. The CDR3 runs to 15 residues. Germline-derived CDR1 and CDR2 are SGHAT and FQNNGV. With V trimmed by 5 bases and J by 4 bases, 6 bases remained unmatched. CDR3 coding DNA: TGTGCCAGCAGCCCGGGGACTAGCGCCCCAGATACGCAGTATTTT. This translates into CASSPGTSAPDTQYF.